Here is one T cell receptor (beta chain) with its context. Its antigen remains unidentified. The germline V and J ends were trimmed by 3 bases and 0 bases, with 18 bases remaining between them. Germline V gives CDR1 LNHNV, CDR2 YYDKDF (reference sequence). The CDR3 runs to 17 residues. These data come from a study of cytomegalovirus exposure and HLA in healthy donors. Study-wide context: HLA-typed donors contributed some 83 million unique TCRs, which were held in an early data release. Study-wide results and caveats: Some V segments, including TRBV6-2 and TRBV6-3, were excluded as indistinguishable. Upon later analysis, TCR association rates were observed to vary by HLA locus, being highest for DRB1 and lowest for HLA-C. The authors reported that TCR beta sequences could predict HLA-A and HLA-B alleles. These predictions were accurate for most subjects in the first cohort.

PCR used 60 Vbeta primers and 13 Jbeta primers. Sequencing used immunoSEQ multiplex PCR; TCRdb keeps in-frame clones, though not all of them. The repertoire holds some 150,000 clones, with around 10% as singletons. The receptor comes from a middle-aged woman in good health and CMV-seropositive. Sequencing was done on a sample of PBMCs. This rearrangement joins TRBV15 to TRBJ2-7; perhaps TRBD2 as D (6 bases). CDR3 sequence: CATSRGDPGGASYEQYF. CDR3 coding DNA: TGTGCCACCAGCAGGGGGGATCCGGGCGGGGCCTCCTACGAGCAGTACTTC.